Below, one TCR beta chain is given with its context. This clonotype was detected a few times. Its antigen is unknown. No much larger clone is present one base from it, and per-base qualities are unavailable. These data belong to a study of CD8 T cells in ankylosing spondylitis (dated 2017 in TCRdb). At the level of the whole study: The study profiled T cell receptor beta repertoires in healthy donors and ankylosing spondylitis patients to find disease-linked TCR variants. In total, the full study cohort was made up of roughly 100 healthy donors and some 26 ankylosing spondylitis patients. Peripheral blood was sampled, and synovial fluid was additionally collected from ankylosing spondylitis patients.

Sequencer: Illumina HiSeq 2500. Quantitative 5'-RACE with molecular barcodes was used to prepare TCR beta libraries. In the authors' own workflow: A new computational method based on a probabilistic model of VDJ rearrangement was used to identify disease-linked TCR variants. In TCRdb, the public reads were trimmed at Q25 with fastp and aligned with MiXCR, with productive beta chains retained. All rows with the same CDR3 protein become a single entry with the most common DNA and genes. The V and J calls were determined by TCRdb, not by the authors. Recorded for this sample are about 250,000 distinct CDR3 sequences; roughly 32% of them occurred a single time. The ten largest clones represent around 4% of the sample. Taken from cysteine to phenylalanine, the CDR3 has 12 residues. CDR3 DNA only is kept here, 36 bases in frame from base 1. The germline V gene (reference sequence) gives CDR1 as MNHEY and CDR2 as SMNVEV. V ends up 4 bases short and J 8 bases short, with an unmatched junction base count of 4.

Here is what the overall study found, with its caveats: Significant enrichment of the disease-linked clones was reported in matched synovial fluid samples from ankylosing spondylitis patients. Some TCR beta motif variants had previously been reported in synovial fluid and blood of reactive arthritis patients, which suggested common disease-initiation mechanisms. A CD8+ phenotype was shown by the disease-linked clones, which were found at relatively low frequencies in peripheral blood. A TCR beta motif made up of several highly homologous amino acid variants appeared to be characteristic of blood from ankylosing spondylitis patients.

Recombination linked TRBV27 to TRBJ1-2, with 7 bases in between that match TRBD1. Sample: blood, either unsorted or a sorted T cell fraction (not recorded which). This receptor was obtained from a male donor with ankylosing spondylitis or in good health (not recorded which). In nucleotides, the sequence is TGTGCCAGCAGTTCAGGGGGAAGGGGCTACACCTTC. Its protein is CASSSGGRGYTF.